The 23 T cell receptor beta chains reported below all come from one sample, sequenced in a study of blood T cell repertoires in COVID-19 (dated by TCRdb to 2018 to 2021). The library was built by means of the immunoSEQ multiplex PCR assay. What TCRdb holds here is the immuneACCESS table cut down to in-frame rearrangements. Part of the clones is not present; checked against another copy, under half of the missing clones reflect an unresolved V gene, and the others are unexplained. The sample table contains over 150,000 clones; only one count was recorded for 65% to 90% of them. About 12% of the sample is held by the ten biggest clonotypes. Sequencing was performed on peripheral blood. The source of these receptors is a human donor in a cohort sampled during active COVID-19.

This clone was found once. The sample contains more than one DNA sequence encoding this CDR3. This sequence joins TRBV6-5 and TRBJ1-2; a possible D gene is TRBD1 (6 bases). Germline V gene sequence: CDR1 MNHEY, CDR2 SVGAGI. The V end lost 0 bases, the J end lost 8 bases, and 10 bases lay between the germline ends. The CDR3 length is 13 residues. The CDR3 DNA reads as TGTGCCAGCAGTTACTCCAGGGGTGACGGCTACACCTTC. It encodes CASSYSRGDGYTF.

This clone has a handful of counts. The chain is built from TRBV6-2 or TRBV6-3 and TRBJ1-5; D gene uncertain. Looked up from germline, CDR1 is MNHEY and CDR2 is SVGEGT. CDR3 length equals 14 residues. Trimming removed 2 bases from V and 3 bases from J, with 8 bases in between. This CDR3 reads CASSYELPNQPQHF. CDR3 DNA sequence: TGTGCCAGCAGTTACGAGCTACCCAATCAGCCCCAGCATTTT.

The chain uses TRBV5-6 and TRBJ2-7, with 11 nucleotides matching TRBD1. The CDR3 sequence is 14 residues long. V was pared by 4 bases and J by 4 bases, with 4 bases of the junction left unmatched. Germline V gene sequence: CDR1 SGHDT, CDR2 YYEEEE. The CDR3 DNA sequence: TGTGCCAGCAGCGCGGACAGGGGGCGGTACGAGCAGTACTTC. Protein: CASSADRGRYEQYF.

The genes are TRBV7-2 and TRBJ1-3, with 7 bases lining up with TRBD1. The germline CDR1 and CDR2 sequences are SGHTA and FQGNSA. This CDR3 contains 14 residues. Trimming took 0 bases from V and 6 from J; bases not matched to a gene: 2. This chain's CDR3 is CASSLAGQINTIYF. CDR3 sequence (DNA): TGTGCCAGCAGCTTAGCGGGACAGATAAACACCATATATTTT.

The DNA of the CDR3 is TGTGCCAGCAGGTTAGCGGGAGTCTACGAGCAGTACTTC. Protein: CASRLAGVYEQYF. The chain recombines TRBV3-1 (or the pseudogene TRBV3-2) with TRBJ2-7, with TRBD2 identical over 9 bases. CDR1 is LGHDT and CDR2 is YNNKEL in the germline V gene (reference sequence). J lost 3 bases, V lost 6 bases, and 3 bases had no gene match. The CDR3 has 13 residues.

This clone was counted between two and nine times. This chain links TRBV18 with TRBJ2-7, with D tentatively TRBD1 (6 bases). V was trimmed by 4 bases and J by 3 bases, leaving 10 bases between them. The CDR3 runs 13 residues. CDR1 and CDR2 from the germline V gene are KGHSH and LQKENI. CDR3 protein: CASSQDSNYEQYF. In DNA, the CDR3 is TGTGCCAGCTCACAGGACAGCAACTACGAGCAGTACTTC.

This clone appeared once. J is TRBJ1-5 and V is TRBV19; D possibly corresponds to TRBD1 (5 bases). Per germline, CDR1 LNHDA and CDR2 SQIVND (reference sequence). This CDR3 is 15 amino acids long. Trimming removed 7 bases from V and 3 bases from J, with 16 bases in between. The CDR3 bases are TGTGCCAGTACTGGAGGGGTGGTCTACAATCAGCCCCAGCATTTT. Its translation: CASTGGVVYNQPQHF.

The V gene is TRBV30, the J gene TRBJ2-5; 13 nucleotides match TRBD2. This CDR3 comprises 15 residues. The V gene's germline CDR1 is GTSNPN and CDR2 SVGIG (reference sequence). After removal of 2 bases from V and 5 bases from J, the junction contained 5 bases not matched to a gene. CDR3 coding DNA: TGTGCCTGGAGTCTGGGACTAGCGGGACTCGAGACCCAGTACTTC. Translating it yields CAWSLGLAGLETQYF.

This clone was seen a handful of times. The V and J genes are TRBV7-9 and TRBJ1-5; 9 bases map to TRBD1. V shed 0 bases, J shed 0 bases, and the junction held 3 bases outside the gene matches. Germline-derived CDR1 and CDR2 are SEHNR and FQNEAQ (reference sequence). The CDR3 has 17 residues. In nucleotides, the CDR3 is TGTGCCAGCAGCTTAGCAACAGGGGGCTATAGCAATCAGCCCCAGCATTTT. Translation gives CASSLATGGYSNQPQHF.

V usage is TRBV4-1 and J usage is TRBJ2-7; 11 bases are a match to TRBD2. The CDR3 length is 14 residues. CDR1 and CDR2 (germline): MGHRA, YSYEKL. V shed 1 base, J shed 9 bases, and the junction held 5 bases outside the gene matches. The CDR3, as DNA: TGCGCCAGCAGCCAAGGACTAGCGGGAAATCGGCAGTACTTC. Encoded protein: CASSQGLAGNRQYF.

V and J are TRBV5-1 and TRBJ1-6; D not resolved. Germline V CDR1 and CDR2: SGHRS, YFSETQ. The CDR3 is 15 residues long. V lost 3 bases and J 2 bases, leaving 9 bases between the germline ends. CDR3 protein: CASSWGEAYNSPLHF. In nucleotides, the CDR3 is TGCGCCAGCAGCTGGGGAGAAGCCTATAATTCACCCCTCCACTTT.

V and J are TRBV4-1 and TRBJ1-4; D is possibly TRBD1 (5 bases). Germline V gives CDR1 MGHRA, CDR2 YSYEKL. There are 14 residues in the CDR3. Trimming shortened V by 4 bases and J by 5 bases, and 11 bases separated the two germline ends. CDR3 in DNA: TGCGCCAGCAGCCCTGGGACTCTAAATGAAAAACTGTTTTTT. It is translated as CASSPGTLNEKLFF.

This clone was seen a single time. This chain links TRBV4-1 with TRBJ1-5; D uncertain. The germline gives CDR1 MGHRA, CDR2 YSYEKL. The CDR3 spans 15 residues. V lost 3 bases and J 4 bases, leaving 13 bases between the germline ends. CDR3 sequence reads: CASSQGGPLNQPQHF. CDR3 DNA sequence: TGCGCCAGCAGCCAGGGTGGGCCCCTTAATCAGCCCCAGCATTTT.

A few counts support this clone. The gene calls are TRBV12-3 or TRBV12-4 and TRBJ2-7; 7 bases are a match to TRBD1. V trimming: 7 bases; J trimming: 3 bases; junction bases outside the gene matches: 6. The CDR3 has 13 residues. CDR3 sequence reads: CASTVGQLYEQYF. The DNA of the CDR3 is TGTGCCAGCACTGTGGGACAGCTCTACGAGCAGTACTTC.

This clone was detected only once. The chain combines TRBV23-1 with TRBJ2-7, with 7 bases matching TRBD1. TRBV23-1 is labeled an ORF, and its function is uncertain. The trim removed 4 bases at V and 1 base at J, leaving 19 bases unmatched. The CDR3 has 19 residues. The CDR3 protein is CASSPAIPDPKGQSYEQYF. As DNA, the CDR3 is TGCGCCAGCAGTCCCGCTATCCCAGACCCCAAGGGACAGTCCTACGAGCAGTACTTC.

V gene TRBV19 combines with J gene TRBJ2-1; weak D call: TRBD2 (6 bases). V lost 6 bases and J 0 bases, leaving 12 bases between the germline ends. The CDR3 totals 15 residues. Germline V gives CDR1 LNHDA, CDR2 SQIVND (reference sequence). CDR3 in amino acids: CASRWGESSYNEQFF. The CDR3 DNA follows: TGTGCCAGTAGATGGGGGGAGAGCTCCTACAATGAGCAGTTCTTC.

The chain has TRBV5-4 and TRBJ2-1, with 13 bases fitting TRBD2. The CDR3 is 16 amino acids. Trimming at V came to 3 bases and at J to 5 bases, leaving 5 bases not matched to a gene. Looked up from germline, CDR1 is SGHNT and CDR2 is YYREEE (reference sequence). CDR3 bases: TGTGCCAGCAGCTCACCCGGGACTAGCGGGGACAATGAGCAGTTCTTC. It translates to CASSSPGTSGDNEQFF.

This clone was detected a few times. The chain joins TRBV4-1 to TRBJ1-5; 8 positions match TRBD1. The CDR3 is 18 amino acids. V was clipped by 1 base and J by 6 bases; unmatched bases: 14. Germline assignment: CDR1 MGHRA and CDR2 YSYEKL. The CDR3 loop is CASSQGTAGGRPTQPQHF. For the CDR3, the DNA is TGCGCCAGCAGCCAAGGAACGGCAGGGGGCCGACCGACTCAGCCCCAGCATTTT.

V gene TRBV6-5 combines with J gene TRBJ2-2; D is possibly TRBD2 (6 bases). Germline assignment: CDR1 MNHEY and CDR2 SVGAGI. The CDR3 spans 15 residues. Trimming stripped 2 bases from V and 5 bases from J, with 12 bases between. The CDR3 is CASSYVGSNTGELFF. The DNA for the CDR3 is TGTGCCAGCAGTTACGTCGGGAGCAATACCGGGGAGCTGTTTTTT.

V is TRBV2 and J is TRBJ1-5, with TRBD1 identical over 10 bases. The CDR3 covers 15 residues. Trimming removed 7 bases from V and 3 bases from J; junction bases left unmatched: 6. Germline V gene data show CDR1 as SNHLY and CDR2 as FYNNEI. This CDR3 is CASNADRGFNQPQHF. In DNA form, the CDR3 reads TGTGCCAGCAACGCGGACAGGGGGTTCAATCAGCCCCAGCATTTT.

The gene calls are TRBV21-1 and TRBJ2-7; TRBD1 is the table's D call and was not checked against the DNA. TRBV21-1 is given as a pseudogene. The CDR3 length is 18 residues. CDR3 nucleotide sequence: TGTGCCAGCAGCAAGGAGGGGGTCACAGGGGGCCATTCCTACGAGCAGTACTTC. Residues: CASSKEGVTGGHSYEQYF.

The chain uses TRBV5-6 and TRBJ1-5; D perhaps matches TRBD1 (5 bases). Germline CDR1 is SGHDT and CDR2 is YYEEEE. V was pared by 2 bases and J by 3 bases, with 9 bases between. The CDR3 loop spans 14 amino acids. CDR3 loop: CASSFSGYNQPQHF. The CDR3 nucleotides are TGTGCCAGCAGCTTTTCAGGGTACAATCAGCCCCAGCATTTT.

The chain recombines TRBV6-5 with TRBJ1-1; unclear D gene. Trimming removed 6 bases at V and 0 bases at J, with 14 bases between. From germline, CDR1 is MNHEY and CDR2 SVGAGI. This CDR3 has 15 amino acids. CDR3 coding DNA: TGTGCCAGCAGAAGGGTCGGGGTCTTGAACACTGAAGCTTTCTTT. It encodes CASRRVGVLNTEAFF.